The present TCR beta chain was sequenced within a study of CD8 T cells in Susac syndrome. The RNA, about 0.5 to 1 ug, was put through reverse transcription using random hexamers. MiXCR, applied by TCRdb to the immunoSEQ multiplex PCR reads, yields one record per CDR3 protein. Among approximately 190,000 distinct CDR3 sequences listed, roughly 90% were seen once. This CDR3 is built from 13 residues. V gave up 3 bases and J gave up 2 bases, with 8 bases separating them. Germline V CDR1 and CDR2: MGHDK, SYGVNS. The sequence was collected from a human donor with Susac syndrome. This chain connects TRBV25-1 to TRBJ2-7; tentatively, D is TRBD1 (5 bases). The sequenced sample was CD4+ T cells from PBMCs. The CDR3, as DNA: TGTGCCAGCAGTGACAGGGAACCCTACGAGCAGTACTTC. Translation gives CASSDREPYEQYF.